The 5 T cell receptor beta chains below all came from one sample that was sequenced in a study of regulatory T cells in long-lasting Graves disease. Arm-PCR with iRepertoire HTBI primers amplified the CDR3 regions for these TCR beta libraries. TCRdb processed the multiplex PCR reads anew with MiXCR; each CDR3 protein has one entry. The data contain hundreds of thousands of distinct CDR3 sequences, more than 20% of them singletons. Time point: persistent/refractory GD, antithyroid drugs over 5 years with positive TRAb. Construction of the TCR library relied on RNA isolated from PBMCs. The sequencing used peripheral blood mononuclear cells (PBMCs), collected when the disease was refractory, from a patient treated with antithyroid drugs. These TCRs come from a female donor with Graves disease.

This clonotype showed up many times. The chain links TRBV6-2 or TRBV6-3 to TRBJ1-2, with 7 bases fitting TRBD1. The V and J ends lost 1 base and 3 bases, in that order; junction bases with no gene match: 5. Germline V gene lookup returns CDR1 MNHEY and CDR2 SVGEGT. The CDR3 contains 15 residues. This CDR3 is CASSYYRGSYYGYTF. The CDR3 DNA reads TGTGCCAGCAGTTACTACAGGGGATCGTACTATGGCTACACCTTC.

The table lists this clonotype with many counts. J is TRBJ2-7 and V is TRBV6-5; a weak D match, TRBD1 (5 bases). Per germline, CDR1 MNHEY and CDR2 SVGAGI. Trimming removed 4 bases at V and 0 bases at J, with 16 bases between. This CDR3 has 16 amino acids. CDR3 nucleotide sequence: TGTGCCAGCAGTTTGGCCCTGACAGAGAGCTCCTACGAGCAGTACTTC. Translating it yields CASSLALTESSYEQYF.

The chain combines TRBV7-3 with TRBJ2-2; D is perhaps TRBD1 (5 bases). The CDR3 spans 17 residues. V gave up 1 base and J gave up 2 bases, with 14 bases separating them. Looked up from germline, CDR1 is SGHTA and CDR2 is FQGTGA. CDR3 region: CASSLNVGRANTGELFF. The CDR3 nucleotides read TGTGCCAGCAGCTTAAACGTTGGCAGGGCTAACACCGGGGAGCTGTTTTTT.

This clonotype has just a few counts. V usage is TRBV5-5 and J usage is TRBJ2-1, with unresolved D. With 0 bases removed from V and 0 bases from J, the gap between germline ends came to 10 bases. The CDR3 extends over 16 amino acids. In germline, CDR1 is SGHKS, CDR2 YYEKEE (reference sequence). Here the CDR3 reads CASSLDQESSYNEQFF. The CDR3 nucleotides are TGTGCCAGCAGCTTGGATCAGGAAAGCTCCTACAATGAGCAGTTCTTC.

About this clonotype: Possible read error: a much larger clone is one base away. J is TRBJ1-2 and V is TRBV7-2, with TRBD1 as a possible D gene (5 bases). The V and J ends lost 0 bases and 6 bases respectively, with 14 bases between them. The germline CDR1 and CDR2 sequences are SGHTA and FQGNSA. The CDR3 is made up of 15 amino acids. CDR3 amino acids: CASSLAQGQNHGYTF. The CDR3 DNA is TGTGCCAGCAGCTTAGCCCAGGGCCAAAACCATGGCTACACCTTC.